The 21 T cell receptor beta chains reported below all come from one sample, sequenced in a study of blood T cell repertoires in COVID-19. Only in-frame clones appear in the TCRdb table, and some are missing; sequencing was by immunoSEQ multiplex PCR. The table records about 210,000 clones, approximately 82% of them present only once. The sample comprised peripheral blood. These receptors were collected from a woman between 50 and 59 years old with acute or convalescent COVID-19.

The rearrangement links TRBV3-1 (or the pseudogene TRBV3-2) to TRBJ2-7; tentative D call: TRBD2 (6 bases). Trimming removed 4 bases at V and 2 bases at J, with 12 bases between. The CDR3 runs to 14 residues. CDR1 is LGHDT, CDR2 YNNKEL, per germline (reference sequence). The CDR3 loop reads CASSPRLEAYEQYF. In nucleotides, the CDR3 is TGTGCCAGCAGCCCGAGACTAGAGGCCTACGAGCAGTACTTC.

The V and J genes are TRBV24-1 and TRBJ2-1; 9 bases map to TRBD1. The germline V gene encodes CDR1 KGHDR and CDR2 SFDVKD. The CDR3 is 17 amino acids. V lost 1 base, J lost 4 bases, and 7 bases stayed unmatched. CDR3 residues: CATSDLGGQGKYNEQFF. DNA for the CDR3: TGTGCCACCAGTGATTTAGGGGGACAGGGCAAGTACAATGAGCAGTTCTTC.

The rearrangement uses TRBV11-3 and TRBJ2-1; TRBD1 matches at 9 bases. The CDR3 contains 15 residues. Germline lookup yields CDR1 SGHNT and CDR2 YENEEA. V shed 5 bases and J 5 bases; nucleotides not matched to a gene: 7. The CDR3 reads CASSPGQGFDNEQFF. CDR3 nucleotide sequence: TGTGCCAGCAGCCCAGGACAGGGGTTTGACAATGAGCAGTTCTTC.

The chain couples TRBV5-1 to TRBJ2-5; TRBD2 agrees at 10 bases. Germline V gene sequence: CDR1 SGHRS, CDR2 YFSETQ. J was trimmed by 3 bases and V by 4 bases; bases with no gene match: 12. This CDR3 has 17 amino acids. In DNA, the CDR3 is TGCGCCAGCAGCGAGAATCCCATAGGACTAGCGGAAGAGACCCAGTACTTC. This codes for CASSENPIGLAEETQYF.

The rearrangement uses TRBV27 and TRBJ1-6; D gene unclear. This CDR3 spans 12 amino acids. V was cut by 6 bases and J by 11 bases, with 11 bases left in between. Germline V gene data show CDR1 as MNHEY and CDR2 as SMNVEV (reference sequence). Written as DNA, the CDR3 is TGTGCCAGCAGACCGGGGTTAACACCCCTCCACTTT. Translating it yields CASRPGLTPLHF.

The genes are TRBV12-3 or TRBV12-4 and TRBJ1-5; unclear D gene. The CDR3 spans 12 residues. Trimming left V 6 bases short and J 0 bases short, with 3 bases between. This CDR3 reads CASRYSNQPQHF. The CDR3, as DNA: TGTGCCAGCAGGTATAGCAATCAGCCCCAGCATTTT.

The chain carries TRBV19 and TRBJ1-5; a weak D match, TRBD1 (5 bases). V lost 2 bases to trimming and J lost 2 bases, with 10 bases between them. CDR1 and CDR2 from the germline V gene are LNHDA and SQIVND (reference sequence). The CDR3 is made up of 15 amino acids. DNA of the CDR3: TGTGCCAGTAGTATAAAAGGGGCCCGCAATCAGCCCCAGCATTTT. Protein sequence: CASSIKGARNQPQHF. The complete variable domain, with remaining parts taken from reference TRBV19 and TRBJ1-5, reads DGGITQSPKYLFRKEGQNVTLSCEQNLNHDAMYWYRQDPGQGLRLIYYSQIVNDFQKGDIAEGYSVSREKKESFPLTVTSAQKNPTAFYLCASSIKGARNQPQHFGDGTRLSIL.

J is TRBJ2-7 and V is TRBV3-1 (or the pseudogene TRBV3-2); D is unclear. This CDR3 is built from 17 residues. V lost 3 bases and J 0 bases, leaving 18 bases between the germline ends. Germline V lookup: CDR1 LGHDT, CDR2 YNNKEL (reference sequence). CDR3 region: CASSHRDPWASSYEQYF. In DNA form, the CDR3 reads TGTGCCAGCAGCCATCGTGATCCGTGGGCCTCCTCCTACGAGCAGTACTTC.

This chain joins TRBV2 and TRBJ1-5, with unresolved D. The CDR3 sequence is 14 residues long. Trimming removed 0 bases at V and 4 bases at J, with 7 bases between. Germline assignment: CDR1 SNHLY and CDR2 FYNNEI. The CDR3 reads CASSEALGNQPQHF. CDR3 DNA sequence: TGTGCCAGCAGTGAAGCCCTAGGTAATCAGCCCCAGCATTTT.

This chain links TRBV11-2 with TRBJ2-7, with 7 nucleotides matching TRBD1. Germline V gene lookup returns CDR1 SGHAT and CDR2 FQNNGV. Losses at the gene ends were 4 bases for V and 7 bases for J; bases not matched to a gene: 13. The CDR3 spans 15 residues. This CDR3 reads CASSSSTGPLLEQYF. The CDR3 DNA sequence: TGTGCCAGCAGCTCATCGACAGGGCCCCTGTTGGAGCAGTACTTC.

This clone was picked up a small number of times. J is TRBJ2-3 and V is TRBV21-1; the table's D gene call, TRBD2, was not cross checked with the DNA. TRBV21-1 is designated a pseudogene. The CDR3 runs to 16 residues. The DNA for the CDR3 is TGTGCCAGCAGCCCGCAACTAGCGTCCAGCACAGATACGCAGTATTTT. Residues: CASSPQLASSTDTQYF.

For this clone: At the DNA level, this CDR3 is encoded by other sequences in the same sample as well. The chain uses TRBV27 and TRBJ1-5; D is unclear. Trimming removed 3 bases at V and 6 bases at J, with 9 bases between. The CDR3 totals 13 residues. Germline V CDR1 and CDR2: MNHEY, SMNVEV (reference sequence). CDR3 in amino acids: CASSLAGGQPQHF. CDR3 nucleotide sequence: TGTGCCAGCAGTTTGGCAGGAGGTCAGCCCCAGCATTTT.

The chain combines TRBV19 with TRBJ1-5; TRBD1 is a possible D gene (5 bases). CDR1 is LNHDA and CDR2 is SQIVND in the germline V gene (reference sequence). The V end was cut by 4 bases, the J end by 4 bases, with 11 bases between. This CDR3 region has 14 residues. In nucleotides, the CDR3 is TGTGCCAGTAGTACACAGGTAGTGAATCAGCCCCAGCATTTT. It is translated as CASSTQVVNQPQHF. Full variable domain (outside the CDR3, taken from reference TRBV19 and TRBJ1-5): DGGITQSPKYLFRKEGQNVTLSCEQNLNHDAMYWYRQDPGQGLRLIYYSQIVNDFQKGDIAEGYSVSREKKESFPLTVTSAQKNPTAFYLCASSTQVVNQPQHFGDGTRLSIL.

The chain carries TRBV10-3 and TRBJ1-1; tentatively, D is TRBD1 (6 bases). Trimming took off 4 bases at V and 1 base at J, with 13 bases between the two ends. The CDR3 has 15 residues. Germline CDR1 ENHRY, CDR2 SYGVKD. Here the CDR3 reads CAISGMTGGNTEAFF. The CDR3 nucleotides are TGTGCCATCAGTGGGATGACAGGAGGGAACACTGAAGCTTTCTTT.

This clone was counted once. The chain is built from TRBV6-4 and TRBJ2-4; D might be TRBD2 (6 bases). Deletions cut 0 bases from V and 0 bases from J, with 6 bases between. The CDR3 consists of 15 residues. Germline values: CDR1 MRHNA, CDR2 SNTAGT. The CDR3 DNA reads as TGTGCCAGCAGTGACTCGGGGGGAGCCAAAAACATTCAGTACTTC. Its translation is CASSDSGGAKNIQYF.

The chain is built from TRBV7-2 and TRBJ2-3; 7 nucleotides align to TRBD2. V dropped 5 bases and J dropped 2; count of bases not matched to a gene: 7. This CDR3 region has 15 residues. Germline CDR1 reads SGHTA; CDR2 reads FQGNSA. This chain's CDR3 is CASSLRRGNTDTQYF. In DNA form, the CDR3 reads TGTGCCAGCAGCCTCCGGCGGGGGAACACAGATACGCAGTATTTT. Full variable domain (outside the CDR3, taken from reference TRBV7-2 and TRBJ2-3): GAGVSQSPSNKVTEKGKDVELRCDPISGHTALYWYRQSLGQGLEFLIYFQGNSAPDKSGLPSDRFSAERTGGSVSTLTIQRTQQEDSAVYLCASSLRRGNTDTQYFGPGTRLTVL.

The gene calls are TRBV7-9 and TRBJ1-4; 7 nucleotides match TRBD1. The V segment lost 6 bases and the J segment 5 bases; nucleotides outside the gene matches: 9. Germline loops: CDR1 SEHNR, CDR2 FQNEAQ (reference sequence). This CDR3 is 15 amino acids long. In nucleotides, the CDR3 is TGTGCCAGCAGTTTGGGACAGCAACTCAATGAAAAACTGTTTTTT. This encodes CASSLGQQLNEKLFF.

The rearrangement uses TRBV7-9 and TRBJ2-1; 8 bases agree with TRBD1. This CDR3 is built from 16 residues. V dropped 1 base and J dropped 8; count of bases not matched to a gene: 10. Germline-derived CDR1 and CDR2 are SEHNR and FQNEAQ (reference sequence). CDR3 residues: CASSLGDRGTRDEQFF. CDR3 coding DNA: TGTGCCAGCAGCTTAGGTGACAGGGGAACACGGGATGAGCAGTTCTTC.

V is TRBV4-2 and J is TRBJ2-4; D may be TRBD1 (6 bases). The CDR3 spans 16 residues. V shed 6 bases and J shed 0 bases, with 15 bases lying between them. Germline V CDR1 and CDR2: LGHNA, YNFKEQ. CDR3 sequence reads: CASRNAGTKAKNIQYF. Written as DNA, the CDR3 is TGTGCCAGCAGGAACGCCGGGACAAAAGCCAAAAACATTCAGTACTTC.

The chain uses TRBV29-1 and TRBJ2-1, with 8 bases that match TRBD2. The germline V gene has CDR1 SQVTM and CDR2 ANQGSEA. V shed 7 bases and J 10 bases; nucleotides not matched to a gene: 15. The CDR3 extends over 14 amino acids. The CDR3 DNA is TGCAGCGCACTTAGCGGGACACCCGTGTTGGAGCAGTTCTTC. Its protein is CSALSGTPVLEQFF.

This clone was picked up one time. The chain uses TRBV6-1 and TRBJ2-7, with D perhaps matching TRBD1 (5 bases). This CDR3 spans 14 amino acids. V lost 3 bases and J lost 3, with 12 bases in between. Germline V gives CDR1 MNHNS, CDR2 SASEGT. The CDR3 sequence is CASSDGRVSYEQYF. The CDR3 region has the DNA TGTGCCAGCAGTGATGGCAGGGTGAGCTACGAGCAGTACTTC.